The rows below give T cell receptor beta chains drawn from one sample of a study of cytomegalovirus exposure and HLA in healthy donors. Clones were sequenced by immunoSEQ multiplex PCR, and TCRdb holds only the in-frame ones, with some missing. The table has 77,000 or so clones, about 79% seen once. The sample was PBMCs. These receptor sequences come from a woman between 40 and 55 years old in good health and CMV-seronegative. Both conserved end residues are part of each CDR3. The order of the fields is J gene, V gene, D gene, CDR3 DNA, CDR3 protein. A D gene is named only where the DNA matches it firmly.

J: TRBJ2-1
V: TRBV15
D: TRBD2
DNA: TGTGCCACCAGCAGGCCCCCCCAGCGGGAGTTCTATGAGCAGTTCTTC
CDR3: CATSRPPQREFYEQFF

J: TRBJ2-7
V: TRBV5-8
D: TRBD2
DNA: TGTGCCAGCAGCTTGTTAGCGGGTGCCTATTCCTACGAGCAGTACTTC
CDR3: CASSLLAGAYSYEQYF

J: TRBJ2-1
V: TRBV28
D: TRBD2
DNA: TGTGCCAGCAGTCCCCCCGGGGCTAGCGGGAGTCTAAATGAGCAGTTCTTC
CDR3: CASSPPGASGSLNEQFF

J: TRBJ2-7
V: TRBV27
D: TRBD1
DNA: TGTGCCAGCAGTTACCGGGACAGGGGGCTGTACGAGCAGTACTTC
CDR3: CASSYRDRGLYEQYF

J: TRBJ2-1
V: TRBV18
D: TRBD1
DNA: TGTGCCAGCTCACCACCGTGGGACAGTCCTCTTCATGAGCAGTTCTTC
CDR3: CASSPPWDSPLHEQFF

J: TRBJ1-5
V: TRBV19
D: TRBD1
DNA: TGTGCCAGGACAGGGGAGGCGAGTCAGCCCCAGCATTTT
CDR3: CARTGEASQPQHF

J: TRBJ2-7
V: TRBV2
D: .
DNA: TGTGCCAGCACCTCACAGTCCTACGAGCAGTACTTC
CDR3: CASTSQSYEQYF

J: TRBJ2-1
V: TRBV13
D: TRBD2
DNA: TGTGCCAGCAGCTTAGGAATAGCGGGGCGGCGGTCGGAGCAGTTCTTC
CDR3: CASSLGIAGRRSEQFF

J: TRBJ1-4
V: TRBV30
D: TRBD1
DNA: TGTGCCTGGACCGGACAGGGTTTGGGAAAACTGTTTTTT
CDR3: CAWTGQGLGKLFF

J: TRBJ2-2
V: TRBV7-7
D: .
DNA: TGTGCCAGCAGCTTAGCCGGGTCCGGGGAGCTGTTTTTT
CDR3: CASSLAGSGELFF

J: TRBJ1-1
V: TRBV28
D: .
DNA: TGTGCCAGCAGTTTCGAGGGCGTAGCTTTCTTT
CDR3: CASSFEGVAFF